This TCR beta chain is drawn from a study of T cells in Graves' hyperthyroidism and ophthalmopathy (dated by TCRdb to about 2019). For the wider study: To identify TCR V-J signatures that set the groups apart, the researchers used a discovery cohort of roughly 100 patients, made up of some 41 with Graves' ophthalmopathy and about 55 with stable Graves' hyperthyroidism. An independent validation cohort of under 20 hyperthyroidism patients and about 15 patients who later progressed to ophthalmopathy tested prospective prediction of ophthalmopathy. The 100 discovery patients were randomly split 7:3 into training and test sets. The study also compared thyroid tissue and blood T-cell repertoires from 5 to 7 Graves' hyperthyroidism patients. Once sampling was done, hyperthyroidism patients were given methimazole at a starting dose of 30 mg daily, whereas ophthalmopathy patients were given high-dose intravenous methylprednisolone. The paper reports TCR Vbeta CDR3 sequencing of about 140 peripheral blood samples: 43 ophthalmopathy, about 75 hyperthyroidism and some 17 progressor patients.

Stable Graves' hyperthyroidism was defined as no progression to ophthalmopathy during 18 months of follow-up. The hyperthyroidism patients were between 18 and 65 years old and newly diagnosed, with a disease duration of less than 2 months. Any patient with an uncontrolled infection, another autoimmune disease, pregnancy or lactation was excluded. Diagnoses were established on the basis of clinical symptoms, serum thyroxine and TRAb, thyroid ultrasound, and orbital computed tomography. Trizol reagent was used to extract total RNA, and RNA quality was then checked on an Agilent 2100 Bioanalyzer. The TCR beta CDR3 regions were amplified from the RNA transcripts. The first round of RT-PCR for the TCR CDR3 was performed with the HTBI primer set and the Qiagen OneStep RT-PCR kit. The libraries were constructed in a second round of multiplex PCR and then size-selected and purified. The libraries were sequenced on an Illumina HiSeq2000 using paired-end 100 bp reads. In the authors' own workflow: SOAPnuke was used to process the raw data, with reads discarded if the reads contained adapters or uncalled bases, had a mean Phred below 15, or lacked an exact constant-primer or identifier match. COPE v1.2.5 was used to merge the high-quality paired reads, and each unique nucleotide sequence was defined as a clonotype. MiTCR v1.1 was used to align the clonotypes against IMGT TRBV, TRBD and TRBJ reference segments. Analysis was restricted to V-J combinations with a frequency above 0.0001, which covered roughly 99% of repertoires. A TCS score was defined as the ratio of F50 (clonal expansion) to E x V (chaos), with BLOSUM62-based TCRdist applied between CDR3 peptides within each V-J. Welch's t-statistics and random forest reduced around 520 V-J features to 13, which were used in a naive Bayes classifier (R e1071). The similarity between thyroid and blood repertoires was quantified using the Morisita-Horn index. Through fastp at Q25 and MiXCR, TCRdb rebuilt clones from the public reads, retaining in-frame beta chains. Duplicate CDR3 protein sequences are folded into a single record with the most common DNA and genes. TCRdb's processing, not the authors' own work, is the source of the V and J calls. The sample table holds 450,000 to 700,000 distinct CDR3 sequences, of which about 45% were seen once. The biggest ten clones account for more than 7.5% of the sample.

Paper-wide results and their limitations: Ophthalmopathy was separated from stable hyperthyroidism by a 13 V-J signature model, with approximately 89% sensitivity and 81% to 82% specificity obtained in cross-validation and 80%/75% obtained in testing. Most expanded thyroid clonotypes (frequency above 0.001) were also detected in blood, a finding suggesting that blood repertoires may reflect thyroid immune responses. Sample size was not statistically predetermined, and investigators were not blinded to group allocation. During validation, the model predicted progression to ophthalmopathy a median of roughly six months ahead of onset, with more than 60% sensitivity and 72% to 85% specificity.

The CDR3 contains 13 residues, cysteine and phenylalanine counted. Solely the CDR3 DNA is kept, with 39 bases framed from the first base. Between the V and J ends, shortened by 0 bases and 7 bases respectively, the junction contains 9 bases. Via the germline V gene, CDR1 is LGHNA and CDR2 YNFKEQ. This clonotype was recorded many times. Its antigen is not yet known. Base qualities are missing; no much larger clone stands one base away. The sequence was obtained from a woman between 18 and 29 years old with Graves' hyperthyroidism. Sequenced material: peripheral blood or thyroid tissue (not recorded which). The chain uses TRBV4-2 and TRBJ1-2; the D gene is unclear. The DNA sequence is TGTGCCAGCAGCCAAGATGCGACTCTTGGCTACACCTTC. Protein translation: CASSQDATLGYTF.